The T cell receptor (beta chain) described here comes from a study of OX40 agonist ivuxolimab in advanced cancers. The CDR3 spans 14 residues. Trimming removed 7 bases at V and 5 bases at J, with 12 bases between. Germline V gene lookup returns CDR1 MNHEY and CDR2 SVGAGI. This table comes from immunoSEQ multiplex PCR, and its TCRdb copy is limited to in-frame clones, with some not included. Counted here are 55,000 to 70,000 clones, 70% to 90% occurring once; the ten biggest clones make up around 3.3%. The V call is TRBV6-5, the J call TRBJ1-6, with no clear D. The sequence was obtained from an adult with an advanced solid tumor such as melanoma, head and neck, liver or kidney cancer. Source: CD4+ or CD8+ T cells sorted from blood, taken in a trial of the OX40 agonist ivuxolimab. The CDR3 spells CASTLYPNNSPLHF. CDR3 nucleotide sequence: TGTGCCAGCACCTTATATCCAAATAATTCACCCCTCCACTTT.